What follows are 25 T cell receptor beta chains derived from one specimen sequenced in a study of T-cell reconstitution after alpha-beta-depleted transplantation in children. Unique molecular identifiers were used in preparing the TCRbeta library. TCRdb analysed the PCR reads with MiXCR anew, one entry per CDR3 protein. The sample shows 500,000 to 600,000 distinct CDR3 sequences, around 17% of them seen only once. The starting material was PBMCs from the stem cell graft donor, obtained from the stem cell graft. These receptors were taken from a human donor who donated a stem cell graft to a child with acute lymphoblastic leukemia.

This clonotype was observed a handful of times. The chain recombines TRBV6-2 or TRBV6-3 with TRBJ2-1; 11 bases are a match to TRBD2. V shed 3 bases, J shed 9 bases, and the junction held 7 bases outside the gene matches. CDR1 is MNHEY and CDR2 is SVGEGT in the germline V gene. The CDR3 runs to 15 residues. CDR3 bases: TGTGCCAGCAGTTATAGGACTAGCGGGCGGGTTGAGCAGTTCTTC. Protein product: CASSYRTSGRVEQFF.

The genes are TRBV30 and TRBJ2-3, with D unclear. The CDR3 totals 16 residues. V lost 2 bases, J lost 6 bases, and 21 bases lay in between. From germline, CDR1 is GTSNPN and CDR2 SVGIG (reference sequence). The CDR3 DNA reads TGTGCCTGGAGTATGAGCGTGGGCAGGCAGACGGATACGCAGTATTTT. It yields the protein CAWSMSVGRQTDTQYF.

This rearrangement joins TRBV9 to TRBJ2-3, with a weak D call TRBD2 (6 bases). The CDR3 is made up of 14 amino acids. Trimming took off 3 bases at V and 1 base at J, with 9 bases between the two ends. Looked up from germline, CDR1 is SGDLS and CDR2 is YYNGEE. The CDR3 here is CASSEWGGTDTQYF. DNA of the CDR3: TGTGCCAGCAGCGAGTGGGGGGGCACAGATACGCAGTATTTT. Full variable domain (outside the CDR3, taken from reference TRBV9 and TRBJ2-3): DSGVTQTPKHLITATGQRVTLRCSPRSGDLSVYWYQQSLDQGLQFLIQYYNGEERAKGNILERFSAQQFPDLHSELNLSSLELGDSALYFCASSEWGGTDTQYFGPGTRLTVL.

In nucleotides, the CDR3 is TGTGCCAGCAGCGAGGGACTAGCTCCCGGGGGCGCCTACAATGAGCAGTTCTTC. It encodes CASSEGLAPGGAYNEQFF. The chain links TRBV9 to TRBJ2-1; 9 bases are a match to TRBD2. From germline, CDR1 is SGDLS and CDR2 YYNGEE. This CDR3 has 18 amino acids. Trimming at V came to 3 bases and at J to 2 bases, leaving 12 bases not matched to a gene.

The rearrangement joins TRBV27 to TRBJ1-2, with unresolved D. CDR3 length: 16 residues. V was pared by 1 base and J by 2 bases, with 14 bases between. Germline CDR1 is MNHEY and CDR2 is SMNVEV (reference sequence). The CDR3 DNA reads as TGTGCCAGCAGTTTATATCCGGCGGCTTACAACTATGGCTACACCTTC. Translating it yields CASSLYPAAYNYGYTF.

This clonotype was seen only a few times. This rearrangement joins TRBV15 to TRBJ2-6; D remains unclear. The V end lost 0 bases, the J end lost 2 bases, and 11 bases lay between the germline ends. Germline CDR1 and CDR2: LNHNV and YYDKDF (reference sequence). The CDR3 consists of 17 residues. CDR3: CATSRERGVTGANVLTF. CDR3 sequence (DNA): TGTGCCACCAGCAGAGAGCGCGGAGTTACTGGGGCCAACGTCCTGACTTTC.

In its sample, this clonotype was seen a few times. This rearrangement joins TRBV20-1 to TRBJ1-2; D is possibly TRBD1 (5 bases). V dropped 5 bases and J dropped 5 bases, with 12 bases sitting between them. Germline V gene data show CDR1 as DFQATT and CDR2 as SNEGSKA (reference sequence). CDR3 length: 12 amino acids. The CDR3 sequence is CSASYSGYGYTF. The CDR3 DNA reads TGCAGTGCTTCCTACTCAGGGTATGGCTACACCTTC.

DNA of the CDR3: TGTGCCAGCCGCCCGGGTACGGCTAATCAGCCCCAGCATTTT. This encodes CASRPGTANQPQHF. The chain carries TRBV6-1 and TRBJ1-5; no definite D call. The CDR3 totals 14 residues. Deletions cut 8 bases from V and 4 bases from J, with 15 bases between. Germline CDR1 reads MNHNS; CDR2 reads SASEGT.

The chain links TRBV7-8 to TRBJ2-3, with 12 nucleotides matching TRBD2. V was clipped by 5 bases and J by 6 bases; unmatched bases: 9. The CDR3 length is 16 residues. Germline CDR1 and CDR2: SGHVS and FQNEAQ. CDR3 sequence: CASSKERLAGADTQYF. CDR3 DNA: TGTGCCAGCAGCAAAGAGAGACTAGCGGGAGCTGATACGCAGTATTTT.

The table lists this clonotype with many counts. The V call is TRBV7-3, the J call TRBJ2-1; 13 nucleotides line up with TRBD2. Per germline, CDR1 SGHTA and CDR2 FQGTGA. The V and J ends lost 5 bases and 3 bases, in that order; junction bases with no gene match: 7. There are 17 residues in the CDR3. CDR3 loop: CASSPTSGRHLYNEQFF. As DNA, the CDR3 is TGTGCCAGCAGCCCGACTAGCGGGAGGCACCTCTACAATGAGCAGTTCTTC.

The chain links TRBV12-3 or TRBV12-4 to TRBJ1-3; D may be TRBD1 (5 bases). Between the trimmed V and J ends, which lost 1 base and 0 bases, there was a span of 16 bases. The CDR3 spans 18 residues. Here the CDR3 reads CASSLVSQGPASGNTIYF. CDR3 DNA: TGTGCCAGCAGTTTAGTTTCCCAGGGACCAGCCTCTGGAAACACCATATATTTT.

The V and J genes are TRBV12-3 or TRBV12-4 and TRBJ1-1; D is uncertain. With 5 bases removed from V and 1 base from J, the gap between germline ends came to 14 bases. This CDR3 has 15 amino acids. The CDR3 loop is CASSTDAGGNTEAFF. CDR3 nucleotide sequence: TGTGCCAGCAGTACTGACGCGGGTGGGAACACTGAAGCTTTCTTT.

This clonotype showed up just a few times. The chain uses TRBV27 and TRBJ2-5; D tentatively reads TRBD1 or TRBD2 (5 bases each). Trimming shortened V by 4 bases and J by 2 bases, and 11 bases separated the two germline ends. There are 14 residues in the CDR3. The V gene's germline CDR1 is MNHEY and CDR2 SMNVEV (reference sequence). This chain's CDR3 is CASSWVGAQETQYF. The CDR3 nucleotides are TGTGCCAGCAGTTGGGTCGGGGCGCAAGAGACCCAGTACTTC.

This clonotype was detected a few times. The genes are TRBV11-2 and TRBJ2-1; TRBD2 agrees at 8 bases. The CDR3 loop spans 15 amino acids. Germline V gives CDR1 SGHAT, CDR2 FQNNGV. Losses at the gene ends were 3 bases for V and 4 bases for J; bases not matched to a gene: 5. The CDR3 here is CASSFGLAQYNEQFF. CDR3 coding DNA: TGTGCCAGCAGCTTCGGACTAGCCCAATACAATGAGCAGTTCTTC.

This clonotype was found a few times. This chain links TRBV9 with TRBJ2-3; 7 bases map to TRBD2. Per germline, CDR1 SGDLS and CDR2 YYNGEE. After removal of 0 bases from V and 1 base from J, the junction contained 5 bases not matched to a gene. The CDR3 totals 16 residues. The CDR3 is CASSVEPSGRTDTQYF. CDR3 DNA: TGTGCCAGCAGCGTAGAGCCTAGCGGACGCACAGATACGCAGTATTTT.

In its sample, this clonotype was seen a few times. The rearrangement joins TRBV12-5 to TRBJ1-1; TRBD1 aligns across 8 bases. The germline CDR1 and CDR2 sequences are LGHNT and FRNRAP. Trimming took 1 base from V and 10 from J; bases not matched to a gene: 11. The CDR3 length is 15 residues. The CDR3 here is CASGLAGGSSETAFF. CDR3 coding DNA: TGTGCTAGTGGTTTGGCAGGGGGCTCATCTGAAACAGCTTTCTTT.

The V and J genes are TRBV4-1 and TRBJ2-3; a weak D match, TRBD1 (5 bases). The CDR3 contains 14 residues. V lost 4 bases and J lost 3, with 11 bases in between. Germline V gene data show CDR1 as MGHRA and CDR2 as YSYEKL. The CDR3 loop is CASSRQSGTDTQYF. The CDR3 nucleotides read TGCGCCAGCAGCCGCCAATCAGGGACAGATACGCAGTATTTT.

The sample holds many counts of this clonotype. The J gene is TRBJ2-7, the V gene TRBV29-1; D is perhaps TRBD1 (6 bases). Germline V gene lookup returns CDR1 SQVTM and CDR2 ANQGSEA. V was pared by 4 bases and J by 3 bases, with 10 bases between. The CDR3 loop spans 12 amino acids. DNA for the CDR3: TGCAGCGTTGGTTCCAGGGGCTACGAGCAGTACTTC. It yields the protein CSVGSRGYEQYF.

The chain links TRBV7-2 to TRBJ2-1; no clear D. With 4 bases removed from V and 0 bases from J, the gap between germline ends came to 13 bases. Germline-derived CDR1 and CDR2 are SGHTA and FQGNSA. This CDR3 is 16 amino acids long. In DNA, the CDR3 is TGTGCCAGCAGCTCCCCTAGGCGGAGCTCCTACAATGAGCAGTTCTTC. Translated, it gives CASSSPRRSSYNEQFF.

This clonotype has only a few counts. The V and J genes are TRBV27 and TRBJ1-5; TRBD1 might be the D (5 bases). CDR1 and CDR2 (germline): MNHEY, SMNVEV (reference sequence). The CDR3 length is 17 residues. V was clipped by 5 bases and J by 2 bases, with 19 bases between them. The CDR3 sequence: CASSQKAFRAGNQPQHF. CDR3 nucleotide sequence: TGTGCCAGCAGTCAAAAGGCCTTCAGGGCTGGCAATCAGCCCCAGCATTTT.

The rearrangement uses TRBV20-1 and TRBJ2-1; no reliable D call. CDR1 and CDR2 (germline): DFQATT, SNEGSKA (reference sequence). CDR3 length: 16 amino acids. Trimming left V 1 base short and J 0 bases short, with 13 bases between. The CDR3 reads CSARGGRQSSYNEQFF. The CDR3, as DNA: TGCAGTGCTAGAGGAGGAAGGCAGAGCTCCTACAATGAGCAGTTCTTC.

This rearrangement joins TRBV13 to TRBJ2-1; D call uncertain. Germline V lookup: CDR1 PRHDT, CDR2 FYEKMQ (reference sequence). The CDR3 runs 13 residues. V was shortened by 5 bases and J by 5 bases, with 10 bases between the two germline ends. This chain's CDR3 is CASSTGPHNEQFF. The CDR3 DNA sequence: TGTGCCAGCAGCACCGGACCACACAATGAGCAGTTCTTC.

The V call is TRBV29-1, the J call TRBJ2-1, with D possibly being TRBD1 (5 bases). Trimming removed 2 bases from V and 10 bases from J, with 6 bases in between. This CDR3 region has 10 residues. Looked up from germline, CDR1 is SQVTM and CDR2 is ANQGSEA. This CDR3 reads CSVEQGEQFF. The CDR3 DNA sequence: TGCAGCGTTGAACAGGGAGAGCAGTTCTTC.

This clonotype was detected a few times. This chain connects TRBV3-1 to TRBJ1-6; D is unresolved. CDR3 length: 16 residues. Trimming took off 1 base at V and 7 bases at J, with 14 bases between the two ends. Germline lookup yields CDR1 LGHDT and CDR2 YNNKEL (reference sequence). This CDR3 reads CASSQGRAVGNSPLHF. The CDR3, as DNA: TGTGCCAGCAGCCAAGGGCGCGCAGTGGGGAATTCACCCCTCCACTTT. Complete variable domain (other parts from reference TRBV3-1 and TRBJ1-6): DTAVSQTPKYLVTQMGNDKSIKCEQNLGHDTMYWYKQDSKKFLKIMFSYNNKELIINETVPNRFSPKSPDKAHLNLHINSLELGDSAVYFCASSQGRAVGNSPLHFGNGTRLTVT.

V usage is TRBV7-1 and J usage is TRBJ1-5; a possible D gene is TRBD1 (6 bases). TRBV7-1 is an ORF, with its function uncertain. V was pared by 3 bases and J by 5 bases, with 11 bases between. This CDR3 comprises 14 residues. Written as DNA, the CDR3 is TGTGCCAGCAGCTCCAGGGGACCGGATCAGCCCCAGCATTTT. This translates into CASSSRGPDQPQHF.